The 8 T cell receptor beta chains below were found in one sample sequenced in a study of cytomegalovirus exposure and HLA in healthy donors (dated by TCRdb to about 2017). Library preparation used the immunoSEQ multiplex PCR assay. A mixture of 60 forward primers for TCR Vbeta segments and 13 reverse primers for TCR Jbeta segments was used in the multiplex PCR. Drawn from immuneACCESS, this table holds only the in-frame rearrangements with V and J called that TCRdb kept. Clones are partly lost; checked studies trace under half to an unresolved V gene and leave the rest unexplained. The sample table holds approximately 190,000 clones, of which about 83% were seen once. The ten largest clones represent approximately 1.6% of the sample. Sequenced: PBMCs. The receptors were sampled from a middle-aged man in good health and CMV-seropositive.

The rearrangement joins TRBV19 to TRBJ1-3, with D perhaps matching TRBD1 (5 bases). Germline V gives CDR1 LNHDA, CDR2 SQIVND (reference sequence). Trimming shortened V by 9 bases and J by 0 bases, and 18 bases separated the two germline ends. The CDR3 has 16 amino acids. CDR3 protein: CASRQTQLYSGNTIYF. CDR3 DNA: TGTGCCAGCAGACAGACTCAATTATACTCTGGAAACACCATATATTTT.

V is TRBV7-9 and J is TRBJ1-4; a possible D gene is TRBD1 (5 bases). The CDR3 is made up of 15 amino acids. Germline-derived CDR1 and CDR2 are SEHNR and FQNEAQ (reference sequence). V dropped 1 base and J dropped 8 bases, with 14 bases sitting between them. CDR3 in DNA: TGTGCCAGCAGCTTAGGGATAACCCGGGGGGAAAAACTGTTTTTT. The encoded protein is CASSLGITRGEKLFF.

CDR3 loop: CASSLSTSGVWFDEQFF. DNA for the CDR3: TGTGCCAGCAGCCTCTCGACTAGCGGGGTGTGGTTTGATGAGCAGTTCTTC. V gene TRBV4-2 combines with J gene TRBJ2-1; TRBD2 matches 11 bases. Trimming cost V 4 bases and J 8 bases; bases outside gene matches: 13. The CDR3 is made up of 17 amino acids. CDR1 and CDR2 from the germline V gene are LGHNA and YNFKEQ.

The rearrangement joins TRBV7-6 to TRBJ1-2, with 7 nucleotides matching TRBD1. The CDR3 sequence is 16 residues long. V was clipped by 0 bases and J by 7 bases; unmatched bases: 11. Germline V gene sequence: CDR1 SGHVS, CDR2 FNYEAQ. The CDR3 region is CASSLASRQGRSGYTF. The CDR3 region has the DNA TGTGCCAGCAGCTTAGCTTCGCGACAGGGAAGATCTGGCTACACCTTC.

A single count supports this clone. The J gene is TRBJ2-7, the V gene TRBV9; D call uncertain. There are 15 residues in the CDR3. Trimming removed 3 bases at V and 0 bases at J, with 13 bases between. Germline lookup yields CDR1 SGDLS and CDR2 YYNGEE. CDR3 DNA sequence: TGTGCCAGCAGCGCATCAGGCCACAGCTCCTACGAGCAGTACTTC. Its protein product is CASSASGHSSYEQYF.

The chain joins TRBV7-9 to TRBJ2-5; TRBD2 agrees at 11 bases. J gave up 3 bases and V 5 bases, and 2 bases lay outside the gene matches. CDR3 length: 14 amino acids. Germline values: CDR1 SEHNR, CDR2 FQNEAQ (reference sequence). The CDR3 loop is CASSLTSGKETQYF. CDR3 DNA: TGTGCCAGCAGCCTGACTAGCGGGAAAGAGACCCAGTACTTC.

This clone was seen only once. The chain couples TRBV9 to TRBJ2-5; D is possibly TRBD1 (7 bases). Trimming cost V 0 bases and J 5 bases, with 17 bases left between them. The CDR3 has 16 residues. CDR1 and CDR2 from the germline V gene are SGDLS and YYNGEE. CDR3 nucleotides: TGTGCCAGCAGCGTAGCTGGCGCAGGGGGGCAGGAGACCCAGTACTTC. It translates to CASSVAGAGGQETQYF. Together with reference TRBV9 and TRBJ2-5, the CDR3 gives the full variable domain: DSGVTQTPKHLITATGQRVTLRCSPRSGDLSVYWYQQSLDQGLQFLIQYYNGEERAKGNILERFSAQQFPDLHSELNLSSLELGDSALYFCASSVAGAGGQETQYFGPGTRLLVL.

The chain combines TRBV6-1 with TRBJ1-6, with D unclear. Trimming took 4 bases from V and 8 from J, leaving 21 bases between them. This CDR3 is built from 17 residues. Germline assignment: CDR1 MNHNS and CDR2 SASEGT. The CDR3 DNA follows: TGTGCCAGCAGTGCTAACGTGGCCGCGGGTTCTTATTCACCCCTCCACTTT. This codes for CASSANVAAGSYSPLHF.